This is a list of T cell receptor beta chains from one sample in a study of blood T cell repertoires in COVID-19. TCRdb's table, derived via immunoSEQ multiplex PCR, lists solely in-frame clones and lacks some. In the table there are 51,000 or so clones, 81% of which are singletons. Sequenced: peripheral blood. All receptors come from a woman older than 75 with COVID-19, enrolled during active disease. Both conserved end residues are part of each CDR3.

TRBV30,TRBJ1-1,CAWSVQSPTSISQLQEAFF
TRBV5-1,TRBJ2-2,CASSLTSGRFGELFF
TRBV6-5,TRBJ1-1,CASSYGTGSTEAFF
TRBV6-2/TRBV6-3,TRBJ2-5,CASSYSASGTETQYF
TRBV5-6,TRBJ2-3,CASSLSYRTDTQYF
TRBV28,TRBJ1-2,CASSPGQGVNGYTF
TRBV30,TRBJ1-2,CAWSTGTGWGYTF
TRBV18,TRBJ1-2,CASSPGVEGGYTF
TRBV6-5,TRBJ2-7,CASWAGEQYF
TRBV7-8,TRBJ1-2,CASSSVGPGVGYTF
TRBV30,TRBJ1-4,CAWTPQGNEKLFF
TRBV3-1/TRBV3-2,TRBJ2-7,CASSQALTYEQYF
TRBV3-1/TRBV3-2,TRBJ2-5,CASSLRGGEETQYF
TRBV19,TRBJ2-1,CASSGSDYNEQFF
TRBV13,TRBJ2-5,CASSSGLAGVAETQYF
TRBV5-1,TRBJ1-5,CASSSQPGPRQPQHF
TRBV7-3,TRBJ2-2,CASSPGVSNTGELFF
TRBV30,TRBJ2-3,CAWSANRDTQYF
TRBV2,TRBJ2-7,CASKSWYEQYF
TRBV10-3,TRBJ1-5,CAISDSKDRGQPQHF
TRBV7-2,TRBJ1-2,CASSATPLYGYTF
TRBV25-1,TRBJ2-1,CASSGDRALYNEQFF
TRBV7-2,TRBJ2-3,CASSLVGGRGGDTQYF
TRBV24-1,TRBJ2-1,CATSDPGTSVGNEQFF
TRBV4-1,TRBJ2-7,CASSQGTGQGEQYF
TRBV28,TRBJ1-1,CGLLERTEAFF
TRBV30,TRBJ1-5,CAWSAGVGNQPQHF
TRBV7-3,TRBJ1-2,CASSQGHTRLSYGYTF
TRBV15,TRBJ1-1,CATRRDRANTEAFF
TRBV7-9,TRBJ1-4,CASSLGETGGSEKLFF
TRBV7-7,TRBJ2-3,CASSSSGGRGFSTDTQYF
TRBV19,TRBJ2-3,CASSFSTDTQYF
TRBV5-6,TRBJ2-1,CASSGGTSGRRNEQFF
TRBV30,TRBJ2-5,CAWSEGAGRVRETQYF
TRBV9,TRBJ2-1,CASSVGGLPNEQFF
TRBV7-8,TRBJ2-3,CASSFLAGGGKDTQYF
TRBV6-5,TRBJ2-2,CASRRDRGLTGELFF
TRBV28,TRBJ2-1,CASSSTTSGISYNEQFF
TRBV5-5,TRBJ2-7,CASSLSGTYEQYF
TRBV30,TRBJ1-1,CALNTGRQAFF
TRBV2,TRBJ1-5,CASTGTGRYGGNQPQHF
TRBV7-9,TRBJ2-7,CASSLYDGGGEQYF
TRBV20-1,TRBJ2-2,CSARSAGELFF
TRBV2,TRBJ2-7,CASKTTSTSYEQYF
TRBV6-1,TRBJ2-7,CASSEGGQGADEQYF
TRBV18,TRBJ2-1,CASSPLAGVTNEQFF
TRBV6-5,TRBJ1-6,CASSLSNNSPLHF
TRBV19,TRBJ2-5,CASSGTSGSLETQYF
TRBV3-1/TRBV3-2,TRBJ2-5,CASSPRLAGETQYF
TRBV2,TRBJ2-7,CASSDVWTSSYEQYF
TRBV5-4,TRBJ2-7,CASSLGGSGSLYEQYF
TRBV4-1,TRBJ2-1,CASSQRLAGDYNEQFF
TRBV5-1,TRBJ2-1,CASSLDGSGSSYNEQFF
TRBV9,TRBJ2-2,CASSASGRATGELFF
TRBV12-3/TRBV12-4,TRBJ2-7,CASGSGTQYEQYF
TRBV9,TRBJ2-2,CASSETVTNTGELFF
TRBV4-1,TRBJ2-7,CASSFSGGSYEQYF
TRBV30,TRBJ2-3,CAWSSGTSGASGTQYF
TRBV19,TRBJ2-3,CASSPRLAGGNTDTQYF